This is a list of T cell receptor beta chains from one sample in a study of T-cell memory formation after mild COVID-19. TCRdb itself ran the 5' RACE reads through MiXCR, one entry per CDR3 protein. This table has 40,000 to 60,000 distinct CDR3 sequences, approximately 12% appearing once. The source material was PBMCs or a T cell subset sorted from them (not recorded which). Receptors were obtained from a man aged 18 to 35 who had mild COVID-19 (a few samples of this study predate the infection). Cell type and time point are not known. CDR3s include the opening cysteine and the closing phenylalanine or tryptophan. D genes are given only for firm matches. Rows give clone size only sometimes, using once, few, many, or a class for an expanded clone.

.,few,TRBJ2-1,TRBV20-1,CSATTTSFRTEQFF,TGCAGTGCTACCACGACTAGTTTCCGGACGGAGCAGTTCTTC
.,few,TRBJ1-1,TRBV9,CASSVAPNRLGTEAFF,TGTGCCAGCAGCGTAGCTCCGAACAGGTTAGGCACTGAAGCTTTCTTT
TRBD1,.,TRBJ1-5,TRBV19,CAISDRGNSNQPQHF,TGTGCCATCTCCGACAGGGGAAATAGCAATCAGCCCCAGCATTTT
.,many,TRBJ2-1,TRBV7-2,CASSLVRDEVFF,TGTGCCAGCAGCTTAGTTCGGGACGAGGTGTTCTTC
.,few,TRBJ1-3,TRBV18,CASSPDMSSGNTIYF,TGTGCCAGCTCACCAGACATGAGCTCTGGAAACACCATATATTTT
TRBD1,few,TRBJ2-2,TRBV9,CASSVQGAGDTGELFF,TGTGCCAGCAGCGTACAGGGGGCTGGGGACACCGGGGAGCTGTTTTTT
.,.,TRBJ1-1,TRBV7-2,CASTMFGIEAFF,TGTGCCAGCACCATGTTTGGGATTGAGGCTTTCTTT
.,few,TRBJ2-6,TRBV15,CATSRGGGPNFAGANVLTF,TGTGCCACCAGCAGAGGGGGAGGCCCAAACTTTGCTGGGGCCAACGTCCTGACTTTC
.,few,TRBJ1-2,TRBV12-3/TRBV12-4,CASGSQGGINYGYTF,TGTGCCAGCGGTTCCCAGGGAGGGATCAACTATGGCTACACCTTC
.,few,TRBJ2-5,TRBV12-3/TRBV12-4,CASSQAGETQYF,TGTGCCAGCAGCCAAGCGGGAGAGACCCAGTACTTC
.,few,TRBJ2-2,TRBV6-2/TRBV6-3,CASTSTGELFF,TGTGCCAGCACCTCCACCGGGGAGCTGTTTTTT
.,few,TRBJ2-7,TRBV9,CASSVGTGPSSTYEQYF,TGTGCCAGCAGCGTAGGCACCGGACCGAGTTCGACCTACGAGCAGTACTTC
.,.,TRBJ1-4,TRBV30,CAWSEGTGILEKLFF,TGTGCCTGGAGCGAAGGGACGGGGATTTTGGAAAAACTGTTTTTT
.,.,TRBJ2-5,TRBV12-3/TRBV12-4,CASSLGGRGETQYF,TGTGCCAGCAGTTTAGGCGGACGAGGAGAGACCCAGTACTTC
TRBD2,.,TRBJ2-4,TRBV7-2,CASSFKGTATSGKNIQYF,TGTGCCAGCAGCTTCAAGGGGACAGCGACTAGCGGCAAAAACATTCAGTACTTC
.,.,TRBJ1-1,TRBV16,CASSQYGRNTEAFF,TGTGCCAGCAGCCAATACGGGAGGAACACTGAAGCTTTCTTT
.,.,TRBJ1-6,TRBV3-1,CASSQRGGDSPLHF,TGTGCCAGCAGCCAAAGGGGTGGAGATTCACCCCTCCACTTT
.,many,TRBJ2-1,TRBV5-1,CASSLAGGNEQFF,TGCGCCAGCAGCTTGGCCGGGGGAAATGAGCAGTTCTTC
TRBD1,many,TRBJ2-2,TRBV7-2,CASSSRTGRAGELFF,TGTGCCAGCAGCTCCAGGACAGGGAGAGCTGGGGAGCTGTTTTTT
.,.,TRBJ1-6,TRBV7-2,CASSKRRGYVNSPLHF,TGTGCCAGCAGCAAACGCCGGGGGTATGTGAATTCACCCCTCCACTTT
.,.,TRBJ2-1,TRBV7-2,CASSITLGSYNEQFF,TGTGCCAGCAGCATAACACTAGGCTCCTACAATGAGCAGTTCTTC
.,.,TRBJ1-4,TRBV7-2,CASSSNRGVWEKLFF,TGTGCCAGCAGCTCGAACCGGGGGGTATGGGAAAAACTGTTTTTT